This T cell receptor beta chain was documented in a study of blood T cell repertoires in COVID-19. About the research overall: Samples representing acute and convalescent COVID-19 were sourced from the United States, Italy and Spain. T cells, B-cell-depleted T cells, or PBMCs provided the cDNA or gDNA that served as material.

This table comes from immunoSEQ multiplex PCR, and its TCRdb copy is limited to in-frame clones, with some not included. The sample contains under 140,000 clones, 75% to 80% of which appear only once. V was cut by 0 bases and J by 6 bases, with 5 bases left in between. CDR1 is SGDLS and CDR2 is YYNGEE in the germline V gene. CDR3 length equals 12 residues. This receptor was identified in a woman aged 80 or older with active or convalescent COVID-19. Source material: peripheral blood. V is TRBV9 and J is TRBJ2-3, with D perhaps TRBD1 (5 bases). The CDR3 region has the DNA TGTGCCAGCAGCGTAGAGGGGGATACGCAGTATTTT. Its translation is CASSVEGDTQYF. Drawing the rest from reference TRBV9 and TRBJ2-3, the complete variable domain is DSGVTQTPKHLITATGQRVTLRCSPRSGDLSVYWYQQSLDQGLQFLIQYYNGEERAKGNILERFSAQQFPDLHSELNLSSLELGDSALYFCASSVEGDTQYFGPGTRLTVL.